The 7 T cell receptor beta chains in this list originate from one sample, sequenced in a study of blood T cells in healthy people across ages. Sample-barcoded 5' priming and a J-beta primer mix drove a second PCR of about 6 to 12 cycles. TCRdb re-called the 5' RACE reads through MiXCR, storing one row per CDR3 protein. The data hold around 1,500,000 distinct CDR3 sequences, with over 25% observed a single time. The sample comprised blood. The receptor source for this set is a woman in her twenties or thirties in good health.

The chain uses TRBV30 and TRBJ1-6, with D uncertain. Trimming took off 3 bases at V and 7 bases at J, with 19 bases between the two ends. The CDR3 sequence is 16 residues long. The germline V gene encodes CDR1 GTSNPN and CDR2 SVGIG (reference sequence). CDR3 DNA: TGTGCCTGGAGAGAGGTTACTCTAAGGCCAAATTCACCCCTCCACTTT. This translates into CAWREVTLRPNSPLHF.

This clonotype turned up a few times. The J gene is TRBJ2-3, the V gene TRBV14, with D unresolved. V dropped 1 base and J dropped 0 bases, with 14 bases sitting between them. The CDR3 runs to 17 residues. Germline CDR1 and CDR2: SGHDN and FVKESK. Written as DNA, the CDR3 is TGTGCCAGCAGCCAAGGGCGCGGAACCCGCAGCACAGATACGCAGTATTTT. It encodes CASSQGRGTRSTDTQYF.

With regard to this clonotype: Given a much more abundant clone one base away, this may be a read error. The J gene is TRBJ2-7, the V gene TRBV4-3, with TRBD2 as a possible D gene (7 bases). Germline V gene data show CDR1 as LGHNA and CDR2 as YSLEER. CDR3 length: 15 residues. Trimming stripped 4 bases from V and 6 bases from J, with 19 bases between. CDR3 loop: CASSPILGGGCEQYF. The CDR3, as DNA: TGCGCCAGCAGCCCAATCCTAGGGGGGGGCTGCGAGCAGTACTTC.

The J gene is TRBJ1-5, the V gene TRBV12-5; 10 bases match TRBD1. The V and J ends lost 6 bases and 5 bases, in that order; junction bases with no gene match: 4. Germline V gives CDR1 LGHNT, CDR2 FRNRAP. The CDR3 is made up of 14 amino acids. Written as DNA, the CDR3 is TGTGCTAGTGGCCCCGGGACAGGGGATCAGCCCCAGCATTTT. Translation gives CASGPGTGDQPQHF.

This clonotype was counted only a few times. The CDR3 DNA follows: TGTGCCAGCAGCTGGACACTAAACACTGAAGCTTTCTTT. It yields the protein CASSWTLNTEAFF. The V call is TRBV5-5, the J call TRBJ1-1; TRBD1 might be the D (5 bases). The CDR3 length is 13 residues. The V and J ends lost 3 bases and 2 bases respectively, with 8 bases between them. Germline values: CDR1 SGHKS, CDR2 YYEKEE (reference sequence).

The table lists this clonotype with many counts. This sequence joins TRBV5-1 and TRBJ2-7, with 11 bases fitting TRBD2. The CDR3 has 15 residues. Trimming took 4 bases from V and 1 from J; bases not matched to a gene: 4. Germline V gives CDR1 SGHRS, CDR2 YFSETQ. CDR3 region: CASSHTSGGSYEQYF. The CDR3 region has the DNA TGCGCCAGCAGCCATACTAGCGGGGGTTCCTACGAGCAGTACTTC.

The chain recombines TRBV20-1 with TRBJ1-1; D call uncertain. Germline V gives CDR1 DFQATT, CDR2 SNEGSKA (reference sequence). Between the trimmed V and J ends, which lost 5 bases and 8 bases, there was a span of 12 bases. The CDR3 runs to 11 residues. CDR3 nucleotides: TGCAGTGCTGCGGTCCTCGGCGAAGCTTTCTTT. It codes for CSAAVLGEAFF.